This TCR beta chain was sequenced for a study of identical twins. As regards this clonotype: What it binds is not known.

MiXCR, applied by TCRdb to the 5' RACE reads, yields one record per CDR3 protein. Of about 810,000 distinct CDR3 sequences detected, 9% to 15% appear once; the ten largest clones hold about 1.5%. Study observations and caveats: Fewer insertions characterized abundant cord blood beta clonotypes, whereas memory repertoires showed none. Out-of-frame alpha sequences shared between twins exhibited an excess of low generation probability.

V shed 6 bases, J shed 1 base, and the junction held 4 bases outside the gene matches. CDR1 is LGHNT and CDR2 is FRNRAP in the germline V gene. The CDR3 has 15 amino acids. These same data were also listed under a study on yellow fever vaccine responses in identical twins.

This receptor was identified in a woman younger than 30 in good health. The genes are TRBV12-5 and TRBJ2-3, with 10 bases lining up with TRBD2. Sequences were obtained from PBMCs. CDR3 DNA sequence: TGTGCTAGTGGAACCGGGACTAGCGGCACAGATACGCAGTATTTT. It encodes CASGTGTSGTDTQYF.